The clone carrying this TCR beta chain was counted only a few times. What it binds is unknown. From germline, CDR1 is SEHNR and CDR2 FQNEAQ (reference sequence). Trimming cost V 5 bases and J 2 bases; bases outside gene matches: 2. This CDR3 is built from 13 residues. This record belongs to a study of T-cell memory formation after mild COVID-19. Background on the study: Largely, the TCR clusters proved donor specific. Points from the study as a whole: Chiefly within CM and EM were the contracting CD4+ clones; CD8+ ones were within EMRA.

TCRdb re-called the 5' RACE reads with MiXCR, one entry per CDR3 protein. The sample lists tens of thousands of distinct CDR3 sequences; roughly 12% were seen once. Sequencing used PBMCs or a T cell subset sorted from them (not recorded which). This TCR derives from a young man who had mild COVID-19 (a few samples of this study predate the infection). Cell type and time point are not known. The chain uses TRBV7-9 and TRBJ1-2; 7 bases align to TRBD1. This chain's CDR3 is CASSLRGNYGYTF. The CDR3 coding sequence is TGTGCCAGCAGCCTCAGGGGGAACTATGGCTACACCTTC.